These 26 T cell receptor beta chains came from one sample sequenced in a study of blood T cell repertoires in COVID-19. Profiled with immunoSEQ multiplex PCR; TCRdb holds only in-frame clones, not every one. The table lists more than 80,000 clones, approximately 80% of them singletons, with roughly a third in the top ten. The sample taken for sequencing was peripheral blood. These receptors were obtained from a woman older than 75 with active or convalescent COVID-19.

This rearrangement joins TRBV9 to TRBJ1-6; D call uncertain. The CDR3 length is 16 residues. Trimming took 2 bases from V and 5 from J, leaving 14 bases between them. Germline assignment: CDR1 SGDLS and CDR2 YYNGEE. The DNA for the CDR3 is TGTGCCAGCAGCGTCGGGGTCCTTCCTCATAATTCACCCCTCCACTTT. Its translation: CASSVGVLPHNSPLHF.

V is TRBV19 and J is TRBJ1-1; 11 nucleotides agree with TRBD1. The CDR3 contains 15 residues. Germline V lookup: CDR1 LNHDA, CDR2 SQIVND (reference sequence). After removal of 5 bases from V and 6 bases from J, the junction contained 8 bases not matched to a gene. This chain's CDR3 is CASSRGQGAMAEAFF. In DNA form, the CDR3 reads TGTGCCAGTAGTCGAGGACAGGGGGCCATGGCTGAAGCTTTCTTT.

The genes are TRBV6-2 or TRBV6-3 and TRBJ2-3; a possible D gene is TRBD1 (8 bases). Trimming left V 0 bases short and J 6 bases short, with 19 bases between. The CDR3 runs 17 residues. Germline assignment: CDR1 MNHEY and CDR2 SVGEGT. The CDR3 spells CASSYSLGGGQEDTQYF. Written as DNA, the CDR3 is TGTGCCAGCAGTTACTCCCTTGGGGGGGGACAGGAGGATACGCAGTATTTT.

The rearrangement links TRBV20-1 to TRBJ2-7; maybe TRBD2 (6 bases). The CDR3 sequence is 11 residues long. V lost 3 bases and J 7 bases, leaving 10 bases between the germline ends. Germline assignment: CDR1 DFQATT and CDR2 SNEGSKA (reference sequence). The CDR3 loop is CSASVAGEQYF. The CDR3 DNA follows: TGCAGTGCTAGTGTCGCGGGGGAGCAGTACTTC.

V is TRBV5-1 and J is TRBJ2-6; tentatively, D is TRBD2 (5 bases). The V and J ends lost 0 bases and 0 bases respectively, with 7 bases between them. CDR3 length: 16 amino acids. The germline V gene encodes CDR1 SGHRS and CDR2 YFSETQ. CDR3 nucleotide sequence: TGCGCCAGCAGCTTGGCAGGAGGCTCTGGGGCCAACGTCCTGACTTTC. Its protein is CASSLAGGSGANVLTF.

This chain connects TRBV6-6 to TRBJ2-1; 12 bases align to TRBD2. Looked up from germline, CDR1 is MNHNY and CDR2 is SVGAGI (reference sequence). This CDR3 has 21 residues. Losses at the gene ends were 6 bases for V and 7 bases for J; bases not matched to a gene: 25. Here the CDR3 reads CASSAGTAGTSGPFQRNEQFF. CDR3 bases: TGTGCCAGCAGCGCCGGGACAGCCGGGACTAGCGGGCCATTCCAAAGAAATGAGCAGTTCTTC.

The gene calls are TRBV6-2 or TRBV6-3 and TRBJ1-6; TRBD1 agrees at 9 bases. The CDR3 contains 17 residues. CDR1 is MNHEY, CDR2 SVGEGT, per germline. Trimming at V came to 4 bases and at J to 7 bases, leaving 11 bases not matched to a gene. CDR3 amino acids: CASSFPTGGPWNSPLHF. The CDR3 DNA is TGTGCCAGCAGTTTCCCGACAGGGGGGCCTTGGAATTCACCCCTCCACTTT.

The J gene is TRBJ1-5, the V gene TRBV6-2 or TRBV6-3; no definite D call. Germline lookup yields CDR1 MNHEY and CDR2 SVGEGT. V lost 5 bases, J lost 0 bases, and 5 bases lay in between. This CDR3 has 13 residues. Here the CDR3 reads CASSHNSNQPQHF. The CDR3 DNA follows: TGTGCCAGCAGTCACAATAGCAATCAGCCCCAGCATTTT.

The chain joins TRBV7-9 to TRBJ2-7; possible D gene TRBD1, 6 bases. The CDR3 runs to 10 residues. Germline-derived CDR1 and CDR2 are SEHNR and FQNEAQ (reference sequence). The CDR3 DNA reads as TGTGCTACAGGGACCTACGAGCAGTACTTC. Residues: CATGTYEQYF.

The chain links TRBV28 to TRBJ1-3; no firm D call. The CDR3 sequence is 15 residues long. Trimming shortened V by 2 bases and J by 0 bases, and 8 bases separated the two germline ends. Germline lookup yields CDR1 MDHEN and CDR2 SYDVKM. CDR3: CASSLVTVSGNTIYF. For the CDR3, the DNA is TGTGCCAGCAGTTTAGTTACAGTCTCTGGAAACACCATATATTTT.

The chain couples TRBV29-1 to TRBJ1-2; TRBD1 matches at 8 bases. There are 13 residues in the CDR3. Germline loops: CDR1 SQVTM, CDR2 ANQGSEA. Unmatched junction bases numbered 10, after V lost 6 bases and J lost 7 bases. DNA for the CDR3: TGCAGCGTGGCCAGGGGGCAAATGAGTGGCTACACCTTC. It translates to CSVARGQMSGYTF.

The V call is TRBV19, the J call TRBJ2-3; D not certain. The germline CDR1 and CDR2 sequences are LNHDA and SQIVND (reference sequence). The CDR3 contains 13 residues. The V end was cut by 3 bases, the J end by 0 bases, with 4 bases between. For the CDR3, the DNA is TGTGCCAGTAGTATTGAGAGCACAGATACGCAGTATTTT. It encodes CASSIESTDTQYF.

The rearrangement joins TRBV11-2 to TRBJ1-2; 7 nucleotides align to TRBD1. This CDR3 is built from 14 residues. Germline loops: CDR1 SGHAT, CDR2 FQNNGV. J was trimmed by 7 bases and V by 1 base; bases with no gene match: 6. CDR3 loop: CASSLVLGGVGYTF. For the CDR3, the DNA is TGTGCCAGCAGCTTAGTTTTAGGGGGCGTTGGCTACACCTTC. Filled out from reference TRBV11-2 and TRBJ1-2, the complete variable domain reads EAGVAQSPRYKIIEKRQSVAFWCNPISGHATLYWYQQILGQGPKLLIQFQNNGVVDDSQLPKDRFSAERLKGVDSTLKIQPAKLEDSAVYLCASSLVLGGVGYTFGSGTRLTVV.

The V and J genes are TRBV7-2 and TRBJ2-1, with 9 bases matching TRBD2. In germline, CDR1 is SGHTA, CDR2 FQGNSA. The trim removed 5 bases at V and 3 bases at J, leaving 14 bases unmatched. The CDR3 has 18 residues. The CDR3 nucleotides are TGTGCCAGCAGCCCTAGGGTTGGCGGGGGGGCGTTCTACAATGAGCAGTTCTTC. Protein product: CASSPRVGGGAFYNEQFF.

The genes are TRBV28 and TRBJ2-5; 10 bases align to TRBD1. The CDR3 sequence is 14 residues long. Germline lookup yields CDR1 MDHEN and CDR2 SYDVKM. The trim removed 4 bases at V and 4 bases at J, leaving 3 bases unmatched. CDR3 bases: TGTGCCAGCAGTTCGACAGGGGGCGCAGAGACCCAGTACTTC. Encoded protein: CASSSTGGAETQYF.

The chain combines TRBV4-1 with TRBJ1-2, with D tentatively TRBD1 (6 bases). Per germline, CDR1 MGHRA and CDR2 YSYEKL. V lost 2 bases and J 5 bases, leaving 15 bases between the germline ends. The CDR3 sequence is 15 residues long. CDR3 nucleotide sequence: TGCGCCAGCAGCCAAAGGACAGATCTAGGGTATGGCTACACCTTC. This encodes CASSQRTDLGYGYTF.

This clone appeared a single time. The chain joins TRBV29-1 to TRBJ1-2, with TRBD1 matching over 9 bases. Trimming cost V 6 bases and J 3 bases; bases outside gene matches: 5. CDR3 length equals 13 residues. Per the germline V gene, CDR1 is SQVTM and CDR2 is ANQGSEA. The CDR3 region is CSVEGTGYYGYTF. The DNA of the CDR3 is TGCAGCGTAGAGGGGACAGGGTACTATGGCTACACCTTC.

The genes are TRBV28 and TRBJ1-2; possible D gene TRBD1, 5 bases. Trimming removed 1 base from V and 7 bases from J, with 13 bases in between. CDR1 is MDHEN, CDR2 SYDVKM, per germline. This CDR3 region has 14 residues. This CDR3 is CASSLSGVDFGYTF. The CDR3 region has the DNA TGTGCCAGCAGTTTATCGGGGGTCGATTTTGGCTACACCTTC.

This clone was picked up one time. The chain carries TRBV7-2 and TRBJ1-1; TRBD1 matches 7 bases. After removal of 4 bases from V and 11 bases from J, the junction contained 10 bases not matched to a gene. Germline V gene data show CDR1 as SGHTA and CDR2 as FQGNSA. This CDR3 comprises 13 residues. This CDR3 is CASSYRGQGLAFF. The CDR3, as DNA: TGTGCCAGCAGCTATAGGGGGCAGGGATTGGCTTTCTTT.

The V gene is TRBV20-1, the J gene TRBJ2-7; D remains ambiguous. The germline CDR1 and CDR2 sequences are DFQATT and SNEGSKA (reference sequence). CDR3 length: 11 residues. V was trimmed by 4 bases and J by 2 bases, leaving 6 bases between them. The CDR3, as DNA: TGCAGTGCTACCAGGACCTACGAGCAGTACTTC. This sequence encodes CSATRTYEQYF.

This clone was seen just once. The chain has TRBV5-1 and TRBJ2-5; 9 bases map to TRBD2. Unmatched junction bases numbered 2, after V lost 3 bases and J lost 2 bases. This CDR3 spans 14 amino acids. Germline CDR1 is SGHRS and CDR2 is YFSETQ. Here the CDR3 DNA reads TGCGCCAGCAGCTCCGCGGGGGGGCAAGAGACCCAGTACTTC. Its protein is CASSSAGGQETQYF.

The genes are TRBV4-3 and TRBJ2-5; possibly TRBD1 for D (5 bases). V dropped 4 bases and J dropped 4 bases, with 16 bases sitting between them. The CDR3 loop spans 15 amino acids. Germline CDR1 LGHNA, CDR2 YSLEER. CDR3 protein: CASSPSPGWGETQYF. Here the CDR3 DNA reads TGCGCCAGCAGCCCCTCCCCAGGGTGGGGAGAGACCCAGTACTTC.

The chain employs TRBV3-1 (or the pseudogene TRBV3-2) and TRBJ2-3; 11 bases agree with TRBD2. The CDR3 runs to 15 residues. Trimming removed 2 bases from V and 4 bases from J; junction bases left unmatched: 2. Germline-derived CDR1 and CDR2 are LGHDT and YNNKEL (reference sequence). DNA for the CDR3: TGTGCCAGCAGCCAACTAGCGGGGGGACCAGATACGCAGTATTTT. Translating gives CASSQLAGGPDTQYF.

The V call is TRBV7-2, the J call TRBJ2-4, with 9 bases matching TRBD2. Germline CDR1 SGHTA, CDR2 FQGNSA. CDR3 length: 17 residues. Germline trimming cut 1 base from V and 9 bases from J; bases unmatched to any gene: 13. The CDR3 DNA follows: TGTGCCAGCAGCTTAGATGGCCTAGCGGGGTCCAAAGGCATTCAGTACTTC. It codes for CASSLDGLAGSKGIQYF.

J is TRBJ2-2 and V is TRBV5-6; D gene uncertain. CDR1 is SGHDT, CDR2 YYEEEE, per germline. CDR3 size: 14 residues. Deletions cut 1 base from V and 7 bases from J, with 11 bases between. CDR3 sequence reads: CASSLWARSGELFF. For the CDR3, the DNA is TGTGCCAGCAGCTTGTGGGCGCGAAGCGGGGAGCTGTTTTTT.

This CDR3 reads CASSPPGADTQYF. CDR3 DNA sequence: TGTGCCAGCAGCCCGCCCGGGGCAGATACGCAGTATTTT. The V and J genes are TRBV5-4 and TRBJ2-3; a possible D gene is TRBD2 (5 bases). Germline CDR1 is SGHNT and CDR2 is YYREEE (reference sequence). Between the trimmed V and J ends, which lost 4 bases and 4 bases, there was a span of 10 bases. The CDR3 is 13 amino acids.